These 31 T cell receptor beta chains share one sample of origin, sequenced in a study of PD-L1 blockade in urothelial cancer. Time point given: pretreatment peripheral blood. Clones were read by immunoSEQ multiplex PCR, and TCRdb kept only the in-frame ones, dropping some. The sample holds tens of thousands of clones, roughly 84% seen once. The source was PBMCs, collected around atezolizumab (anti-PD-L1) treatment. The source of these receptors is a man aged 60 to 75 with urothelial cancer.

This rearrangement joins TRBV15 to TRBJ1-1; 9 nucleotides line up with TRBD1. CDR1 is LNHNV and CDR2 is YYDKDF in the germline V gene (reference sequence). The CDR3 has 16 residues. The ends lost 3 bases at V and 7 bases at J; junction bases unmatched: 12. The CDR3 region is CATSRDPGQGFGEAFF. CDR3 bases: TGTGCCACCAGCAGGGATCCGGGACAGGGTTTTGGTGAAGCTTTCTTT. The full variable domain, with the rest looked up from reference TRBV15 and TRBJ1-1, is DAMVIQNPRYQVTQFGKPVTLSCSQTLNHNVMYWYQQKSSQAPKLLFHYYDKDFNNEADTPDNFQSRRPNTSFCFLDIRSPGLGDTAMYLCATSRDPGQGFGEAFFGQGTRLTVV.

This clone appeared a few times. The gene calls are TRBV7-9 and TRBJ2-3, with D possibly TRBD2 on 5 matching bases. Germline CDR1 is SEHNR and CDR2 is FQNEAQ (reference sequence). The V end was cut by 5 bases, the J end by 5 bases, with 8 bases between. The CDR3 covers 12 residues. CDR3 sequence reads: CASSVREDTQYF. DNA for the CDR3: TGTGCCAGCAGCGTACGGGAAGATACGCAGTATTTT.

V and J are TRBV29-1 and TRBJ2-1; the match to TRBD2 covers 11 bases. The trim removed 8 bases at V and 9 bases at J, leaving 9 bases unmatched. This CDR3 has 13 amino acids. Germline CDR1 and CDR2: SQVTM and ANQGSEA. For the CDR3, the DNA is TGCAGCTATAGCGGGGGGGCCCTCATTGAGCAGTTCTTC. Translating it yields CSYSGGALIEQFF.

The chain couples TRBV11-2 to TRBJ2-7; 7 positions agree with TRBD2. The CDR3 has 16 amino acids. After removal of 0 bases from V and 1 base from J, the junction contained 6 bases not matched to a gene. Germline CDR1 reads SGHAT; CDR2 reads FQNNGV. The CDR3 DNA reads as TGTGCCAGCAGCTTAGATTTCCTAGCGGCATCCTACGAGCAGTACTTC. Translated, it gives CASSLDFLAASYEQYF. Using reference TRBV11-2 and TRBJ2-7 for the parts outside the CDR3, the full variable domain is EAGVAQSPRYKIIEKRQSVAFWCNPISGHATLYWYQQILGQGPKLLIQFQNNGVVDDSQLPKDRFSAERLKGVDSTLKIQPAKLEDSAVYLCASSLDFLAASYEQYFGPGTRLTVT.

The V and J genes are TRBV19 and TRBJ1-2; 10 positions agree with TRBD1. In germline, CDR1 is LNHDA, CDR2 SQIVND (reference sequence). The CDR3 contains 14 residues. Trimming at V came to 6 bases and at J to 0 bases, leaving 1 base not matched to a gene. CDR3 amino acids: CASRGQGANYGYTF. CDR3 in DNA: TGTGCCAGTAGAGGACAGGGGGCTAACTATGGCTACACCTTC.

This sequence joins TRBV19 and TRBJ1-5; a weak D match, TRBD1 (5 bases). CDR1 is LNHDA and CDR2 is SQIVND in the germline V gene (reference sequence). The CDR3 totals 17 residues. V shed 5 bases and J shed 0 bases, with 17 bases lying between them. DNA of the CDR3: TGTGCCAGTAGTCCTCACCCCCGACAGTATAGCAATCAGCCCCAGCATTTT. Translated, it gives CASSPHPRQYSNQPQHF.

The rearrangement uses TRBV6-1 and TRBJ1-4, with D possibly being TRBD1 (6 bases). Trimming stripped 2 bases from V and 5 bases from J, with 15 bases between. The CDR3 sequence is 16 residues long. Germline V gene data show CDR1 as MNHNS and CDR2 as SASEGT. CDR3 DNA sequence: TGTGCCAGCAGTGAATGGGGGGGCTCTTGGAATGAAAAACTGTTTTTT. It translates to CASSEWGGSWNEKLFF.

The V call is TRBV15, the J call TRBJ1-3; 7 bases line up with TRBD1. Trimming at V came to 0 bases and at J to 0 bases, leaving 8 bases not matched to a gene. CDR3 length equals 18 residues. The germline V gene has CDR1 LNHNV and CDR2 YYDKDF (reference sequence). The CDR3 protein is CATSRDGDRASSGNTIYF. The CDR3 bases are TGTGCCACCAGCAGAGATGGAGACAGGGCGAGCTCTGGAAACACCATATATTTT.

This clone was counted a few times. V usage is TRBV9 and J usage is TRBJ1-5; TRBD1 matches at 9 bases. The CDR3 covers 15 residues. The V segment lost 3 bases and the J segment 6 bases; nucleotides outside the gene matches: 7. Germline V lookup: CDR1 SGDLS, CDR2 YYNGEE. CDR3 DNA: TGTGCCAGCAGCGCAACAGGGGGCGCAGTTCAGCCCCAGCATTTT. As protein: CASSATGGAVQPQHF.

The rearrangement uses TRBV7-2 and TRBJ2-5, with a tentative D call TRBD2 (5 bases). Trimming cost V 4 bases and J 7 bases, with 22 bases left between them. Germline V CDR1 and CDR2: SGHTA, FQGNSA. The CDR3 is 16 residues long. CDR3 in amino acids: CASSSASGSSEGTQYF. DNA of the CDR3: TGTGCCAGCAGCTCAGCCTCGGGATCCTCAGAGGGGACCCAGTACTTC.

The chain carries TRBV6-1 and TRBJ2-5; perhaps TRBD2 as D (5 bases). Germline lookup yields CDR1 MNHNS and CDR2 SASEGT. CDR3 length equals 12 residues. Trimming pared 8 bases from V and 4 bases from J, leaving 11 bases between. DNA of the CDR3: TGTGCCAGCCAGATAGGGAGAGAGACCCAGTACTTC. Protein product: CASQIGRETQYF.

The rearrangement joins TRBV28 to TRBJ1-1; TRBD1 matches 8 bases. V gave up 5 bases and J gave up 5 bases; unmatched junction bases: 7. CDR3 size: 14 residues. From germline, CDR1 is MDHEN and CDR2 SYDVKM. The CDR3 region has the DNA TGTGCCAGCAGTCCAGGGGGCGCGTGGACTGAAGCTTTCTTT. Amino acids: CASSPGGAWTEAFF. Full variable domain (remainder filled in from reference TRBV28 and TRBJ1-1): DVKVTQSSRYLVKRTGEKVFLECVQDMDHENMFWYRQDPGLGLRLIYFSYDVKMKEKGDIPEGYSVSREKKERFSLILESASTNQTSMYLCASSPGGAWTEAFFGQGTRLTVV.

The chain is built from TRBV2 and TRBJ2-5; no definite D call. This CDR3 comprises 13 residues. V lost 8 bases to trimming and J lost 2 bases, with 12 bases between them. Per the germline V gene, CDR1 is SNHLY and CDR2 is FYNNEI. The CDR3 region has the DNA TGTGCCAGCGTTGTACAGATTCAAGAGACCCAGTACTTC. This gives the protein CASVVQIQETQYF.

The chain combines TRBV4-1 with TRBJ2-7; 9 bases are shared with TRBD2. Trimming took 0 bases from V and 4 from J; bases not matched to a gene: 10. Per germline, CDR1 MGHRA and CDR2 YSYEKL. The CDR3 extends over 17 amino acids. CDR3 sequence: CASSQDQRAGGQYEQYF. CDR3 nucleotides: TGCGCCAGCAGCCAAGATCAGCGAGCGGGGGGACAATACGAGCAGTACTTC.

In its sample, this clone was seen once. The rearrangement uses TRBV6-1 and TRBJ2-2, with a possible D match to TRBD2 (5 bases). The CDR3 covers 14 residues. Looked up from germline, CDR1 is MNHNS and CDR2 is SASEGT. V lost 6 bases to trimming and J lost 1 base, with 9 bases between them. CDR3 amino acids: CASRREQNTGELFF. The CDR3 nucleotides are TGTGCCAGCAGGAGGGAGCAGAACACCGGGGAGCTGTTTTTT.

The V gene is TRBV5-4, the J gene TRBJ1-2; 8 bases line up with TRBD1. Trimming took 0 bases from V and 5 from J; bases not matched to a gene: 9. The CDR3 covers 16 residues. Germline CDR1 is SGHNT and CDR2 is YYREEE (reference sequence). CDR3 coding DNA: TGTGCCAGCAGCTTGGTCCAATTGACAGGGGAGTATGGCTACACCTTC. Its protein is CASSLVQLTGEYGYTF. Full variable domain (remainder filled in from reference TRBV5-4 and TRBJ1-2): ETGVTQSPTHLIKTRGQQVTLRCSSQSGHNTVSWYQQALGQGPQFIFQYYREEENGRGNFPPRFSGLQFPNYSSELNVNALELDDSALYLCASSLVQLTGEYGYTFGSGTRLTVV.

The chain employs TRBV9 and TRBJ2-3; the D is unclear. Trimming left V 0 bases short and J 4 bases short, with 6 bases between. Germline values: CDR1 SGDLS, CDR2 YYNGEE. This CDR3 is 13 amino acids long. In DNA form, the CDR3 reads TGTGCCAGCAGCGTAGACTTGGCAGATACGCAGTATTTT. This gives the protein CASSVDLADTQYF.

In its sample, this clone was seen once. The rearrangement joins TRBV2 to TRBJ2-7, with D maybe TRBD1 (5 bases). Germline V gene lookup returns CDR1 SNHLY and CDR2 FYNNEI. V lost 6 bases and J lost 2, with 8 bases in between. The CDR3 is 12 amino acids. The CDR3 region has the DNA TGTGCCAGCAGAAAGGGGCCCTACGAGCAGTACTTC. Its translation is CASRKGPYEQYF.

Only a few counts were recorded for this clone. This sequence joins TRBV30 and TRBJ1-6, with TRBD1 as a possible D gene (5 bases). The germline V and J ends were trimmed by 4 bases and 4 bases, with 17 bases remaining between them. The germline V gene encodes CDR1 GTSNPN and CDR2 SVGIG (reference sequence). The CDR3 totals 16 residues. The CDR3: CAWTPATGGYNSPLHF. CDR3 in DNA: TGTGCCTGGACCCCCGCTACTGGGGGGTATAATTCACCCCTCCACTTT.

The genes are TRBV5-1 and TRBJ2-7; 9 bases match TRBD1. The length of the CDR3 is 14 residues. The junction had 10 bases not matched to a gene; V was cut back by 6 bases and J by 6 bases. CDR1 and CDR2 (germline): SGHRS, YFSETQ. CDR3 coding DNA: TGCGCCAGCACCGACCGGGACAGGGAGCGCGAGCAGTACTTC. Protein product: CASTDRDREREQYF.

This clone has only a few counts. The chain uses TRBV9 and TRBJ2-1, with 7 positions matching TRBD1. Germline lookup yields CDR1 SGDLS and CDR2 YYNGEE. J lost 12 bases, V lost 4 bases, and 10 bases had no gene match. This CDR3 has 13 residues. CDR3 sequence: CASSPERGRGQFF. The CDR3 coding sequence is TGTGCCAGCAGCCCGGAGAGGGGGCGTGGGCAGTTCTTC.

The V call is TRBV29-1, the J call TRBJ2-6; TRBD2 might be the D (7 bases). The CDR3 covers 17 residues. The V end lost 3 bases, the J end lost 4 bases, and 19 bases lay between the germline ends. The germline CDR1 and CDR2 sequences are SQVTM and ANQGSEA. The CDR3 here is CSVENKGRGEGANVLTF. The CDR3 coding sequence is TGCAGCGTTGAGAATAAGGGGAGGGGGGAAGGGGCCAACGTCCTGACTTTC.

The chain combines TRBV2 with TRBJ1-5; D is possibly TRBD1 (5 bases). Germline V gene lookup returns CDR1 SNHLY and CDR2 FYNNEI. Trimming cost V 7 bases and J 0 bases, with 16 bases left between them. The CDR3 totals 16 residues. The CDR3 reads CASTGGGSYSNQPQHF. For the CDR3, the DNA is TGTGCCAGCACCGGCGGGGGAAGTTATAGCAATCAGCCCCAGCATTTT.

This chain's CDR3 is CASSNRAGRTNEQFF. DNA for the CDR3: TGTGCCAGCAGCAACAGGGCCGGGCGAACCAATGAGCAGTTCTTC. The chain uses TRBV6-6 and TRBJ2-1; weak D call: TRBD1 (6 bases). This CDR3 is built from 15 residues. V lost 6 bases and J lost 6, with 18 bases in between. CDR1 is MNHNY and CDR2 is SVGAGI in the germline V gene (reference sequence).

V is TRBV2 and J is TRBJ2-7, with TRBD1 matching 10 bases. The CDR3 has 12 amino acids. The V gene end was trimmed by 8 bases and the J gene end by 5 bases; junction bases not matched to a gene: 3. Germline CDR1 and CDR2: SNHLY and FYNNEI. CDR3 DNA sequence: TGTGCCAGCCGGACAGGGGGACACGAGCAGTACTTC. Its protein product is CASRTGGHEQYF.

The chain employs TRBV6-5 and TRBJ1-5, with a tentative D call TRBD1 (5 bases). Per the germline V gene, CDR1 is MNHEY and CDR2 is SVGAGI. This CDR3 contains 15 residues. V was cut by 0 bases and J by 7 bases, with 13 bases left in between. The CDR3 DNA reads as TGTGCCAGCAGTTACTCGACAGACGTTCTCCAGCCCCAGCATTTT. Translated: CASSYSTDVLQPQHF.

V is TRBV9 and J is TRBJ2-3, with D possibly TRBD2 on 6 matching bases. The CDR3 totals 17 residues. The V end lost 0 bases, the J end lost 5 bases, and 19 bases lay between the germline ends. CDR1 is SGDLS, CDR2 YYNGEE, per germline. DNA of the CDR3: TGTGCCAGCAGCGTAGAGGGAGGCCGGATTTATGGAGATACGCAGTATTTT. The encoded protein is CASSVEGGRIYGDTQYF. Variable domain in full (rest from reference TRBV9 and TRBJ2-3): DSGVTQTPKHLITATGQRVTLRCSPRSGDLSVYWYQQSLDQGLQFLIQYYNGEERAKGNILERFSAQQFPDLHSELNLSSLELGDSALYFCASSVEGGRIYGDTQYFGPGTRLTVL.

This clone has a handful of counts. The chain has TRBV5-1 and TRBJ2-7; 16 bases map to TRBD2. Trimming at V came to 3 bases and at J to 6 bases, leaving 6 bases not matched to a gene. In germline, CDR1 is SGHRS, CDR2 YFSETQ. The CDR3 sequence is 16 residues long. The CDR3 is CASSYGTSGGAGEQYF. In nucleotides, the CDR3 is TGCGCCAGCAGCTACGGGACTAGCGGGGGGGCCGGCGAGCAGTACTTC.

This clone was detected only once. The CDR3 DNA follows: TGTGCCAGCAAACCAGGGACTAGGAGGGATGAGCAGTTCTTC. It encodes CASKPGTRRDEQFF. The V gene is TRBV6-5, the J gene TRBJ2-1; TRBD2 agrees at 8 bases. The CDR3 is 14 residues long. Germline assignment: CDR1 MNHEY and CDR2 SVGAGI. J lost 8 bases, V lost 7 bases, and 10 bases had no gene match.

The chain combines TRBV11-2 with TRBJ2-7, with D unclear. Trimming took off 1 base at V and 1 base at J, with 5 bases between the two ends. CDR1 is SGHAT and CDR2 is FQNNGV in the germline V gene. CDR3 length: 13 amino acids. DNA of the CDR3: TGTGCCAGCAGCTTAGCCTTTTCCTACGAGCAGTACTTC. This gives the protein CASSLAFSYEQYF.

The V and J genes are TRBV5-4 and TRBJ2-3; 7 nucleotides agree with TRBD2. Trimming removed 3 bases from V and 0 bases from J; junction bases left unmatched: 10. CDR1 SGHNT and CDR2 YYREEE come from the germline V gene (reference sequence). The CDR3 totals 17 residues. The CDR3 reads CASSSGGGKVSTDTQYF. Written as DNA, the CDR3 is TGTGCCAGCAGCTCGGGGGGAGGGAAGGTGAGCACAGATACGCAGTATTTT.